A selection of T cell receptor beta chains follows, all from one sample in a study of T cells in Graves' hyperthyroidism and ophthalmopathy. TCRdb itself ran the multiplex PCR reads through MiXCR, one entry per CDR3 protein. Among 700,000 or so distinct CDR3 sequences listed, approximately 15% were seen once. The sample consisted of blood. The receptors stem from a woman aged 50 to 65 with Graves' ophthalmopathy. The CDR3 runs from the conserved cysteine through the conserved F or W. Fields, in order: J gene, clone size, V gene, CDR3 protein. Rows give clone size only sometimes, using once, few, many, or a class for an expanded clone.

TRBJ2-3	many	TRBV28	CASSPPIGGTDTQYF
TRBJ2-1	many	TRBV9	CASSVGTSGIYNEQFF
TRBJ2-7	.	TRBV28	CASSSPQGASSYEQYF
TRBJ2-1	.	TRBV7-3	CASSLNRTSGPDNEQFF
TRBJ1-4	few	TRBV11-3	CASSGGSATNEKLFF
TRBJ1-2	many	TRBV28	CASSLGPSGYTF
TRBJ1-4	few	TRBV7-9	CASSLTGGTEEKLFF
TRBJ2-4	.	TRBV4-1	CASSLRPLRGLKNIQYF
TRBJ2-1	few	TRBV9	CASSPLPNEQFF
TRBJ1-4	many	TRBV7-9	CASSFGAVNEKLFF
TRBJ1-1	few	TRBV25-1	CASSEYRGPGNTEAFF
TRBJ2-1	few	TRBV4-1	CASSLFSGNNEQFF
TRBJ1-2	few	TRBV24-1	CATSVRNNYGYTF
TRBJ1-5	many	TRBV18	CASSPKISEGQPQHF
TRBJ2-5	few	TRBV29-1	CSVGNNLQETQYF
TRBJ1-1	few	TRBV5-1	CASSLDEGNTEAFF
TRBJ1-1	many	TRBV29-1	CSVGVSGKNTEAFF
TRBJ2-7	.	TRBV5-1	CASSLTGAPQSYEQYF
TRBJ2-5	many	TRBV11-2	CASSLGLAGGPRYF
TRBJ1-3	.	TRBV7-6	CASSLFSEAGNTIYF
TRBJ2-3	many	TRBV5-1	CASSSASGRTDTQYF
TRBJ2-7	few	TRBV25-1	CASSGGAIPYEQYF
TRBJ2-1	.	TRBV6-2/TRBV6-3	CASSYDTSGSLGYNEQFF
TRBJ2-7	many	TRBV7-8	CASSTPWTSEYEQYF
TRBJ2-5	.	TRBV2	CASVGPPSETQYF
TRBJ2-3	.	TRBV20-1	CSAEPGLAGGTQYF
TRBJ2-3	few	TRBV24-1	CATSDTTGFADTQYF
TRBJ1-3	.	TRBV12-3/TRBV12-4	CASSLGVNTIYF
TRBJ2-2	.	TRBV10-3	CAISDLLAGVGELFF
TRBJ2-7	many	TRBV2	CASSDAQVAYEQYF
TRBJ2-7	many	TRBV7-2	CASSPRRTGEEQYF
TRBJ1-2	few	TRBV12-3/TRBV12-4	CASSYGSGYTF